A single sample is the source of the 31 T cell receptor beta chains below, sequenced in a study of monozygotic twins with inflammatory bowel disease (dated 2019 in TCRdb). Library preparation used 5' RACE. Sequencing was carried out with an Illumina HiSeq 2500. TCRdb reprocessed the reads into one record per CDR3 protein sequence, lacking DNA. This sample's table contains approximately 100,000 distinct CDR3 sequences. The ten largest account for 1.9% of the sample. The sequencing sample was made of blood. The source of these receptors is a human donor with ulcerative colitis or Crohn's disease, or a healthy co-twin of an affected twin (not recorded which).

This chain links TRBV12-3 or TRBV12-4 with TRBJ1-2; no DNA is available, so the TRBD1 call from TCRdb remains unchecked. The CDR3 runs 14 residues. CDR3 in amino acids: CASRVGGRGYGYTF.

The gene calls are TRBV5-1 and TRBJ1-2. Germline values: CDR1 SGHRS, CDR2 YFSETQ. This CDR3 region has 14 residues. The CDR3 here is CASSLSQINYGYTF.

J is TRBJ2-5 and V is TRBV11-2; no DNA is available, so the TRBD1 call from TCRdb remains unchecked. The CDR3 extends over 15 amino acids. CDR1 and CDR2 from the germline V gene are SGHAT and FQNNGV. CDR3 amino acids: CASSVQGHDQETQYF.

The V gene is TRBV5-4, the J gene TRBJ2-7; without DNA, the TCRdb call of TRBD2 cannot be checked. Germline V gene data show CDR1 as SGHNT and CDR2 as YYREEE (reference sequence). The CDR3 sequence is 14 residues long. The CDR3 reads CASSGPTAGYEQYF.

The chain links TRBV5-1 to TRBJ2-2; the D gene TCRdb calls, TRBD2, cannot be checked with no DNA. From germline, CDR1 is SGHRS and CDR2 YFSETQ. The CDR3 runs to 17 residues. The CDR3 sequence is CASSDFAGGEKAGELFF. Using reference TRBV5-1 and TRBJ2-2 for the parts outside the CDR3, the full variable domain is KAGVTQTPRYLIKTRGQQVTLSCSPISGHRSVSWYQQTPGQGLQFLFEYFSETQRNKGNFPGRFSGRQFSNSRSEMNVSTLELGDSALYLCASSDFAGGEKAGELFFGEGSRLTVL.

The gene calls are TRBV7-2 and TRBJ2-2; TCRdb calls TRBD2, which cannot be checked without DNA. This CDR3 spans 16 amino acids. Germline CDR1 and CDR2: SGHTA and FQGNSA. CDR3 in amino acids: CASSQTSGTNTGELFF.

The V gene is TRBV5-1, the J gene TRBJ2-1; TCRdb's D call of TRBD1 is untestable without DNA. Germline CDR1 reads SGHRS; CDR2 reads YFSETQ. The length of the CDR3 is 17 residues. The CDR3 loop is CASTPVGGVRSYNEQFF.

This chain uses TRBV20-1 with TRBJ2-1; the D gene TCRdb calls, TRBD1, cannot be checked with no DNA. The CDR3 length is 16 residues. Germline loops: CDR1 DFQATT, CDR2 SNEGSKA (reference sequence). The CDR3 region is CSARGGRLAAHPEQFF.

The chain recombines TRBV13 with TRBJ2-4; TCRdb reports TRBD1, a call that lacks DNA to check it against. CDR1 is PRHDT and CDR2 is FYEKMQ in the germline V gene (reference sequence). The CDR3 totals 13 residues. CDR3 protein: CASSFVRASIQYF.

The J gene is TRBJ2-3, the V gene TRBV11-2; TCRdb outputs TRBD1, but without DNA this stays unchecked. CDR1 and CDR2 from the germline V gene are SGHAT and FQNNGV. The CDR3 is made up of 18 amino acids. The CDR3 reads CASSPVPRRDLGTDTQYF.

This CDR3 reads CSAREVMGPYEQYF. This rearrangement joins TRBV20-1 to TRBJ2-7. The CDR3 runs 14 residues. Germline V CDR1 and CDR2: DFQATT, SNEGSKA (reference sequence).

CDR3: CSARGTSHNEQFF. The chain employs TRBV20-1 and TRBJ2-1. Germline CDR1 reads DFQATT; CDR2 reads SNEGSKA (reference sequence). The CDR3 covers 13 residues.

The rearrangement links TRBV28 to TRBJ2-7. This CDR3 spans 12 amino acids. Germline CDR1 and CDR2: MDHEN and SYDVKM. CDR3 region: CASTTSSYEQYF.

The chain links TRBV6-6 to TRBJ1-2; no DNA is available, so the TRBD1 call from TCRdb remains unchecked. CDR1 and CDR2 from the germline V gene are MNHNY and SVGAGI (reference sequence). There are 13 residues in the CDR3. This chain's CDR3 is CASTMDRVSGYTF.

This sequence joins TRBV29-1 and TRBJ2-1; TCRdb selects TRBD2, and the lack of DNA leaves this call unchecked. CDR3 size: 14 residues. The V gene's germline CDR1 is SQVTM and CDR2 ANQGSEA. CDR3 protein: CSVEASLAMNEQFF.

This chain joins TRBV20-1 and TRBJ2-2. Per germline, CDR1 DFQATT and CDR2 SNEGSKA (reference sequence). The CDR3 runs to 12 residues. CDR3 amino acids: CSAPSNTGELFF.

The chain is built from TRBV25-1 and TRBJ2-7; no DNA is available, so the TRBD1 call from TCRdb remains unchecked. The germline CDR1 and CDR2 sequences are MGHDK and SYGVNS. CDR3 size: 15 residues. CDR3 sequence: CASSERDGSRYEQYF.

The chain joins TRBV12-3 or TRBV12-4 to TRBJ2-3; TCRdb reports TRBD2, a call that lacks DNA to check it against. CDR3 length: 16 residues. The CDR3 loop reads CASSLMRPVEADTQYF.

V is TRBV12-3 or TRBV12-4 and J is TRBJ1-6. The CDR3 sequence is 13 residues long. CDR3 sequence: CASSSRSPSPLHF.

The V gene is TRBV28, the J gene TRBJ2-6; the D call from TCRdb, TRBD1, cannot be confirmed without DNA. The CDR3 is 15 amino acids. In germline, CDR1 is MDHEN, CDR2 SYDVKM. CDR3: CASSLGGSGANVLTF.

The chain recombines TRBV28 with TRBJ2-5; there is no DNA to check the TCRdb D call of TRBD1. Germline CDR1 MDHEN, CDR2 SYDVKM. The CDR3 covers 16 residues. The CDR3 here is CASSTTGIFELETQYF.

This CDR3 is CASSLVASDEQFF. The chain combines TRBV7-2 with TRBJ2-1. The CDR3 contains 13 residues. Germline CDR1 and CDR2: SGHTA and FQGNSA.

V usage is TRBV6-5 and J usage is TRBJ1-5; TCRdb proposes TRBD1, but this gene call is untestable without DNA. The CDR3 has 13 amino acids. The germline CDR1 and CDR2 sequences are MNHEY and SVGAGI. CDR3 region: CASAPGNNQPQHF.

V usage is TRBV6-5 and J usage is TRBJ2-5. This CDR3 contains 15 residues. Germline loops: CDR1 MNHEY, CDR2 SVGAGI. This CDR3 reads CASSFSVVSRETQYF.

The chain has TRBV12-3 or TRBV12-4 and TRBJ2-7; TCRdb indicates TRBD1, and absent DNA this call remains unverified. The CDR3 spans 14 residues. CDR3 amino acids: CASTVTGGTGEQYF.

This chain connects TRBV6-2 or TRBV6-3 to TRBJ1-1. The CDR3 is 15 amino acids. In germline, CDR1 is MNHEY, CDR2 SVGEGT. The CDR3 sequence is CASREYSGGNTEAFF.

This chain uses TRBV5-1 with TRBJ2-2; TCRdb's assignment of TRBD2 cannot be checked, as there is no DNA. Germline V gene lookup returns CDR1 SGHRS and CDR2 YFSETQ. There are 14 residues in the CDR3. The CDR3 sequence is CASSGGLNTGELFF.

V gene TRBV5-6 combines with J gene TRBJ2-1. The CDR3 sequence is 14 residues long. Germline CDR1 is SGHDT and CDR2 is YYEEEE. This chain's CDR3 is CASSLRMAYNEQFF.

This chain links TRBV4-3 with TRBJ2-4; TCRdb designates TRBD2, a call that cannot be tested without DNA. Germline CDR1 is LGHNA and CDR2 is YSLEER. The CDR3 loop spans 17 amino acids. CDR3 sequence: CASSRGFKGVVQNIQYF.

The chain employs TRBV4-3 and TRBJ2-1; the TCRdb D gene call, TRBD1, has no DNA to confirm it. The CDR3 has 16 residues. CDR1 LGHNA and CDR2 YSLEER come from the germline V gene. CDR3 residues: CASSQDSPRGRNEQFF.

This rearrangement joins TRBV12-3 or TRBV12-4 to TRBJ2-1; TCRdb indicates TRBD2, and absent DNA this call remains unverified. The CDR3 is made up of 16 amino acids. Here the CDR3 reads CASSYGTSGDHNEQFF.